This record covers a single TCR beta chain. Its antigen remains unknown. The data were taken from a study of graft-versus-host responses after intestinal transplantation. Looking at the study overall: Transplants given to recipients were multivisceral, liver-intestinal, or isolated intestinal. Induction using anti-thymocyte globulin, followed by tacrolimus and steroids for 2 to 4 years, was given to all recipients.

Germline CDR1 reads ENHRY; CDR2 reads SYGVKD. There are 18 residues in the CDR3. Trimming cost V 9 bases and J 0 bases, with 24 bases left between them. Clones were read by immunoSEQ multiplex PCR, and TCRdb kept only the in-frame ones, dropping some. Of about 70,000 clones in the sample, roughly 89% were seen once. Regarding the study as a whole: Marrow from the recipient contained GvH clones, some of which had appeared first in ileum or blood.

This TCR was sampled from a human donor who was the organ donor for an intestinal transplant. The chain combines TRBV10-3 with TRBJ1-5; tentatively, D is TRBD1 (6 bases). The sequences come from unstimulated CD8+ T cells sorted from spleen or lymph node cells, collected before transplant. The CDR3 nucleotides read TGTGCCATTAGGGGGGGAAGCCCGCCTTATTATAGCAATCAGCCCCAGCATTTT. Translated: CAIRGGSPPYYSNQPQHF.